These 31 T cell receptor beta chains were all obtained from the same sample, sequenced in a study of blood T cell repertoires in COVID-19 (dated by TCRdb to about 2020). Receptors were amplified or captured by the immunoSEQ multiplex PCR assay. TCRdb provides this immuneACCESS table in a form limited to in-frame rearrangements. Some clones are lacking; in checked studies, under half of them reflect an unresolved V gene, and why the rest are absent is not known. This sample lists under 150,000 clones; around nine tenths were detected once. The ten largest clones add up to around 4.6% of the sample. Material for sequencing was peripheral blood. Every receptor here comes from a man aged 55 to 69 with COVID-19, enrolled during active disease.

This clone has more than one count but fewer than ten. The CDR3 DNA sequence: TGCGCCAGCAGCTTGGGGCTAGCGGGAGGTTCAGATACGCAGTATTTT. As protein: CASSLGLAGGSDTQYF. This chain connects TRBV5-1 to TRBJ2-3; 11 positions match TRBD2. CDR3 size: 16 residues. Germline CDR1 is SGHRS and CDR2 is YFSETQ. The V and J ends lost 0 bases and 4 bases, in that order; junction bases with no gene match: 4.

The gene calls are TRBV18 and TRBJ1-2; TRBD1 matches at 7 bases. This CDR3 comprises 15 residues. Germline trimming cut 4 bases from V and 5 bases from J; bases unmatched to any gene: 10. CDR1 is KGHSH, CDR2 LQKENI, per germline. CDR3 sequence reads: CASSRRQGEWYGYTF. Here the CDR3 DNA reads TGTGCCAGCTCACGCAGACAGGGCGAATGGTATGGCTACACCTTC. The full variable domain, with the rest looked up from reference TRBV18 and TRBJ1-2, is NAGVMQNPRHLVRRRGQEARLRCSPMKGHSHVYWYRQLPEEGLKFMVYLQKENIIDESGMPKERFSAEFPKEGPSILRIQQVVRGDSAAYFCASSRRQGEWYGYTFGSGTRLTVV.

The rearrangement uses TRBV5-4 and TRBJ2-3; TRBD1 agrees at 9 bases. The CDR3 sequence is 14 residues long. Germline V gives CDR1 SGHNT, CDR2 YYREEE (reference sequence). V gave up 4 bases and J gave up 6 bases; unmatched junction bases: 6. CDR3: CASSGTGPGDTQYF. For the CDR3, the DNA is TGTGCCAGCAGCGGGACAGGGCCCGGGGATACGCAGTATTTT.

This clone was recorded once. Other DNA sequences in the same sample also yield this CDR3. The J gene is TRBJ1-5, the V gene TRBV15, with 7 bases fitting TRBD1. Trimming removed 2 bases from V and 4 bases from J; junction bases left unmatched: 2. CDR3 length: 14 amino acids. Germline CDR1 LNHNV, CDR2 YYDKDF (reference sequence). The CDR3 region is CATSRPGGNQPQHF. In nucleotides, the CDR3 is TGTGCCACCAGCAGACCAGGGGGGAATCAGCCCCAGCATTTT.

The chain combines TRBV5-1 with TRBJ2-1; 15 bases are a match to TRBD2. The CDR3 has 15 residues. Germline trimming cut 4 bases from V and 10 bases from J; bases unmatched to any gene: 6. Germline CDR1 is SGHRS and CDR2 is YFSETQ. CDR3 in amino acids: CASSMGLAGGWEQFF. For the CDR3, the DNA is TGCGCCAGCAGCATGGGACTAGCGGGAGGCTGGGAGCAGTTCTTC.

V is TRBV24-1 and J is TRBJ2-1; D might be TRBD2 (6 bases). V gave up 7 bases and J gave up 4 bases, with 13 bases separating them. Germline V gene sequence: CDR1 KGHDR, CDR2 SFDVKD. There are 14 residues in the CDR3. As DNA, the CDR3 is TGTGCCACCAGGGGGGGTAGCGGATACAATGAGCAGTTCTTC. Translating it yields CATRGGSGYNEQFF.

The chain joins TRBV27 to TRBJ2-7; 9 positions match TRBD2. The V and J ends lost 3 bases and 3 bases, in that order; junction bases with no gene match: 3. This CDR3 has 14 amino acids. Germline CDR1 MNHEY, CDR2 SMNVEV (reference sequence). CDR3 DNA: TGTGCCAGCAGTTTTGCTAGCGGGGTCTACGAGCAGTACTTC. It is translated as CASSFASGVYEQYF.

The chain joins TRBV30 to TRBJ2-1; 7 bases match TRBD1. This CDR3 comprises 14 residues. The V and J ends lost 5 bases and 9 bases, in that order; junction bases with no gene match: 13. Per the germline V gene, CDR1 is GTSNPN and CDR2 is SVGIG (reference sequence). The CDR3 loop is CAWATGILRGEQFF. CDR3 nucleotides: TGTGCCTGGGCGACAGGGATACTCCGTGGTGAGCAGTTCTTC. The full variable domain, in which reference TRBV30 and TRBJ2-1 provide the parts outside the CDR3, is SQTIHQWPATLVQPVGSPLSLECTVEGTSNPNLYWYRQAAGRGLQLLFYSVGIGQISSEVPQNLSASRPQDRQFILSSKKLLLSDSGFYLCAWATGILRGEQFFGPGTRLTVL.

V is TRBV28 and J is TRBJ1-2; possible D gene TRBD1, 5 bases. Trimming removed 5 bases at V and 5 bases at J, with 15 bases between. Germline lookup yields CDR1 MDHEN and CDR2 SYDVKM. The CDR3 runs 14 residues. Here the CDR3 DNA reads TGTGCCAGCAGTCCCCCGGGAGGGGAATATGGCTACACCTTC. Translating it yields CASSPPGGEYGYTF.

The rearrangement links TRBV19 to TRBJ1-3; 8 bases agree with TRBD1. CDR1 and CDR2 (germline): LNHDA, SQIVND (reference sequence). V was pared by 4 bases and J by 0 bases, with 2 bases of the junction left unmatched. This CDR3 comprises 15 residues. CDR3 sequence (DNA): TGTGCCAGTAGTACGGACAGGGACTCTGGAAACACCATATATTTT. It translates to CASSTDRDSGNTIYF.

The chain has TRBV7-9 and TRBJ1-2; the D gene is possibly TRBD1 (5 bases). Per germline, CDR1 SEHNR and CDR2 FQNEAQ (reference sequence). The CDR3 length is 12 residues. V was shortened by 3 bases and J by 7 bases, with 9 bases between the two germline ends. The CDR3: CASSFDSRGYTF. CDR3 nucleotides: TGTGCCAGCAGCTTCGACAGTCGTGGCTACACCTTC. The full variable domain, with the rest looked up from reference TRBV7-9 and TRBJ1-2, is DTGVSQNPRHKITKRGQNVTFRCDPISEHNRLYWYRQTLGQGPEFLTYFQNEAQLEKSRLLSDRFSAERPKGSFSTLEIQRTEQGDSAMYLCASSFDSRGYTFGSGTRLTVV.

The V call is TRBV6-2 or TRBV6-3, the J call TRBJ1-3; no definite D call. The CDR3 runs to 15 residues. Germline values: CDR1 MNHEY, CDR2 SVGEGT. V was clipped by 2 bases and J by 0 bases, with 8 bases between them. The CDR3 region has the DNA TGTGCCAGCAGTTACGGAACTAGCTCTGGAAACACCATATATTTT. This sequence encodes CASSYGTSSGNTIYF.

This clone was seen a single time. This rearrangement joins TRBV5-6 to TRBJ2-7; 10 positions match TRBD2. The ends lost 3 bases at V and 3 bases at J; junction bases unmatched: 9. This CDR3 has 16 residues. Germline V gene sequence: CDR1 SGHDT, CDR2 YYEEEE. The CDR3 is CASSSIGLAGGYEQYF. The CDR3 bases are TGTGCCAGCAGCTCGATCGGTTTAGCGGGAGGCTACGAGCAGTACTTC.

This chain joins TRBV24-1 and TRBJ2-3; TRBD2 is a possible D gene (5 bases). V was pared by 2 bases and J by 0 bases, with 8 bases between. CDR3 length: 15 residues. Looked up from germline, CDR1 is KGHDR and CDR2 is SFDVKD. The CDR3 DNA reads as TGTGCCACCAGTGATTCTGCGGGTAGCACAGATACGCAGTATTTT. Protein product: CATSDSAGSTDTQYF.

V usage is TRBV9 and J usage is TRBJ1-5; the D gene is possibly TRBD1 (5 bases). V was shortened by 3 bases and J by 7 bases, with 14 bases between the two germline ends. There are 14 residues in the CDR3. CDR1 and CDR2 (germline): SGDLS, YYNGEE. The CDR3 region has the DNA TGTGCCAGCAGCGCCTCGGGGGGGTACCAGCCCCAGCATTTT. The encoded protein is CASSASGGYQPQHF.

The chain carries TRBV6-2 or TRBV6-3 and TRBJ2-1; 10 bases match TRBD2. V was pared by 0 bases and J by 7 bases, with 9 bases of the junction left unmatched. The V gene's germline CDR1 is MNHEY and CDR2 SVGEGT. There are 17 residues in the CDR3. The CDR3 sequence is CASSYSNPSGSVNEQFF. The DNA for the CDR3 is TGTGCCAGCAGTTACTCCAACCCTAGCGGGAGCGTAAATGAGCAGTTCTTC.

The chain carries TRBV7-2 and TRBJ1-3; maybe TRBD1 (6 bases). This CDR3 is 15 amino acids long. Germline loops: CDR1 SGHTA, CDR2 FQGNSA. The V end lost 5 bases, the J end lost 0 bases, and 11 bases lay between the germline ends. The CDR3 region is CASSQQGGSGNTIYF. DNA for the CDR3: TGTGCCAGCAGCCAACAGGGTGGCTCTGGAAACACCATATATTTT.

The chain employs TRBV18 and TRBJ2-2; D not certain. This CDR3 contains 13 residues. V shed 0 bases and J shed 8 bases, with 7 bases lying between them. Looked up from germline, CDR1 is KGHSH and CDR2 is LQKENI. This CDR3 reads CASSPPWAGELFF. The DNA for the CDR3 is TGTGCCAGCTCACCACCGTGGGCTGGGGAGCTGTTTTTT.

The table lists this clone with a count of one. The chain has TRBV28 and TRBJ2-2, with a tentative D call TRBD1 (5 bases). Trimming removed 6 bases from V and 4 bases from J, with 9 bases in between. The CDR3 totals 13 residues. Germline CDR1 is MDHEN and CDR2 is SYDVKM. The CDR3 DNA sequence: TGTGCCAGCAGCCTAGGGGCCACCGGGGAGCTGTTTTTT. This sequence encodes CASSLGATGELFF.

V usage is TRBV19 and J usage is TRBJ1-2; TRBD1 matches at 7 bases. With 5 bases clipped from V and 2 bases from J, the junction kept 14 bases outside the gene matches. The CDR3 length is 17 residues. Germline CDR1 reads LNHDA; CDR2 reads SQIVND (reference sequence). The CDR3 sequence: CASSFRQGTILNYGYTF. CDR3 in DNA: TGTGCCAGTAGTTTTAGACAGGGAACTATCCTCAACTATGGCTACACCTTC.

The chain combines TRBV10-3 with TRBJ2-1; 11 bases line up with TRBD2. The V gene's germline CDR1 is ENHRY and CDR2 SYGVKD. The CDR3 totals 18 residues. V was pared by 6 bases and J by 0 bases, with 10 bases of the junction left unmatched. The CDR3 is CAIRSSSGRAGSYNEQFF. CDR3 sequence (DNA): TGTGCCATCAGATCGAGTAGCGGGAGGGCCGGCTCCTACAATGAGCAGTTCTTC.

J is TRBJ1-2 and V is TRBV6-5, with D maybe TRBD1 (5 bases). Germline-derived CDR1 and CDR2 are MNHEY and SVGAGI. Trimming removed 0 bases at V and 8 bases at J, with 13 bases between. This CDR3 is built from 14 residues. The CDR3 DNA reads TGTGCCAGCAGTTACTCCCAGGGAGGGCGAGGCTACACCTTC. Amino acids: CASSYSQGGRGYTF.

The chain has TRBV18 and TRBJ2-7, with D possibly TRBD2 on 5 matching bases. The V gene's germline CDR1 is KGHSH and CDR2 LQKENI. CDR3 length: 13 amino acids. V was shortened by 2 bases and J by 4 bases, with 9 bases between the two germline ends. The chain's CDR3 is CASSPSGEYEQYF. As DNA, the CDR3 is TGTGCCAGCTCACCATCCGGGGAATACGAGCAGTACTTC.

This sequence joins TRBV5-1 and TRBJ2-1, with TRBD1 as a possible D gene (6 bases). V was clipped by 4 bases and J by 5 bases, with 13 bases between them. There are 14 residues in the CDR3. Germline V gene data show CDR1 as SGHRS and CDR2 as YFSETQ. The CDR3 is CASSLTGPHNEQFF. The CDR3 DNA reads as TGCGCCAGCAGCCTTACAGGGCCCCACAATGAGCAGTTCTTC.

This sequence joins TRBV9 and TRBJ2-3; D gene uncertain. CDR3 length: 16 amino acids. The V end lost 0 bases, the J end lost 0 bases, and 11 bases lay between the germline ends. Germline V gene sequence: CDR1 SGDLS, CDR2 YYNGEE. The CDR3 DNA reads TGTGCCAGCAGCGTAGCCGTGACTTATAGCACAGATACGCAGTATTTT. Its protein product is CASSVAVTYSTDTQYF.

This sequence joins TRBV7-2 and TRBJ2-1; 7 bases are a match to TRBD1. CDR1 is SGHTA, CDR2 FQGNSA, per germline. V dropped 7 bases and J dropped 9; count of bases not matched to a gene: 15. The CDR3 sequence is 15 residues long. CDR3 in amino acids: CASIKRQGVGSEQFF. The CDR3 DNA is TGTGCCAGCATCAAGAGGCAGGGGGTTGGTAGTGAGCAGTTCTTC.

Comments on this clone: Other nucleotide sequences in the sample specify the same CDR3. The chain uses TRBV5-1 and TRBJ2-7, with 8 bases aligning to TRBD1. After removal of 2 bases from V and 3 bases from J, the junction contained 1 base not matched to a gene. This CDR3 has 13 amino acids. From germline, CDR1 is SGHRS and CDR2 YFSETQ. The CDR3 DNA reads TGCGCCAGCAGCTTAACAGGGGGCTACGAGCAGTACTTC. Its protein product is CASSLTGGYEQYF.

The rearrangement joins TRBV19 to TRBJ2-5; tentatively, D is TRBD1 (6 bases). The CDR3 is 15 amino acids. Germline V gene lookup returns CDR1 LNHDA and CDR2 SQIVND (reference sequence). V shed 6 bases and J shed 7 bases, with 21 bases lying between them. The CDR3 coding sequence is TGTGCCAGTAGCCGGTCCGGGACATCGGAAGGGACCCAGTACTTC. It translates to CASSRSGTSEGTQYF.

The chain employs TRBV5-4 and TRBJ1-3; D gene unclear. The CDR3 loop spans 15 amino acids. V was clipped by 1 base and J by 2 bases, with 10 bases between them. Germline-derived CDR1 and CDR2 are SGHNT and YYREEE (reference sequence). CDR3 nucleotides: TGTGCCAGCAGCTTGTCCCATAGCCCTGGAAACACCATATATTTT. Amino acid sequence: CASSLSHSPGNTIYF.

Note on this clone: One end of the junction fails to match germline, which may point to a read error. This chain uses TRBV12-3 or TRBV12-4 with TRBJ2-1, with 8 bases that match TRBD2. The CDR3 covers 13 residues. The CDR3: CAGSRRRGGRPFF. CDR3 sequence (DNA): TGTGCCGGCAGCCGACGGCGCGGCGGGAGGCCGTTCTTC.

The rearrangement uses TRBV11-3 and TRBJ1-2, with 7 bases lining up with TRBD1. Germline V gene data show CDR1 as SGHNT and CDR2 as YENEEA. V trimming: 6 bases; J trimming: 4 bases; junction bases outside the gene matches: 8. The CDR3 extends over 14 amino acids. Here the CDR3 reads CASSPGTVSYGYTF. The CDR3 region has the DNA TGTGCCAGCAGTCCCGGGACAGTAAGCTATGGCTACACCTTC.